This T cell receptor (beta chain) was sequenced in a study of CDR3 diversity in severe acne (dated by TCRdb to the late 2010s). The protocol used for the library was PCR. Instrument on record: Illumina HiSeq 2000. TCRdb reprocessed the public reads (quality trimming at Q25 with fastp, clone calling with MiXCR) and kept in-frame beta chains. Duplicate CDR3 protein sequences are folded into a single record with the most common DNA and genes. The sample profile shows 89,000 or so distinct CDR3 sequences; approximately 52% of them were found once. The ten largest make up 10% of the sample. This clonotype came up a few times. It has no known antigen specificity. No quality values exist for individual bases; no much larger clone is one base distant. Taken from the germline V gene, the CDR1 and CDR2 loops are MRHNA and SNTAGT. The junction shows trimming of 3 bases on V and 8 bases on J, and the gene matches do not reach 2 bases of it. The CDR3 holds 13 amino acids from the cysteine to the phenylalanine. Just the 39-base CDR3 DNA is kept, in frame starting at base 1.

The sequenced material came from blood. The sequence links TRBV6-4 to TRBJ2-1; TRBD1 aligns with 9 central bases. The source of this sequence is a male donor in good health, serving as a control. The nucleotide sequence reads TGTGCCAGCAGTGAACAGGGGGCCGATGAGCAGTTCTTC. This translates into CASSEQGADEQFF.